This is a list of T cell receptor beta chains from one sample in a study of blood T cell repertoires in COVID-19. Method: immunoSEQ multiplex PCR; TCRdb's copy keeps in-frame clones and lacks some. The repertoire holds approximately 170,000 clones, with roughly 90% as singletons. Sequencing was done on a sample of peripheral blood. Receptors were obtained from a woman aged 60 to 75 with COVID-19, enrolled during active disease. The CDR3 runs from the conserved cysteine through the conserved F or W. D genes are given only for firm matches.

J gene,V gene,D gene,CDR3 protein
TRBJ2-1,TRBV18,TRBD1,CASSPLQGPLANEQFF
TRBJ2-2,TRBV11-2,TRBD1,CASSLVVGTANTGELFF
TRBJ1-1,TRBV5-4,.,CASSGGRGRTEAFF
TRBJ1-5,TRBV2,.,CASSLTGYQPQHF
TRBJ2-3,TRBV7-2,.,CASSPTIMTGRTDTQYF
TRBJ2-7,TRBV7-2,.,CASSVDFYEQYF
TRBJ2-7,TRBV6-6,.,CASSYSSQSEQYF
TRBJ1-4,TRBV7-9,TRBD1,CASSLIPTGDWKLFF
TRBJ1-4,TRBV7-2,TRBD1,CASSLRTGFNEKLFF
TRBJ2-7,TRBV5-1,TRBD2,CASSPGLVVREQYF
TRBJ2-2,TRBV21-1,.,CASRRCAGDTGELFF
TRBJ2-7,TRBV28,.,CASSLGPSYEQYF
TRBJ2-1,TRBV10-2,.,CASSRYSSSYNEQFF
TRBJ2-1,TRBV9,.,CASSVRAASYNEQFF
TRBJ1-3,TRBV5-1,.,CASSLTGFSGNTIYF
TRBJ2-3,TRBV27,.,CASSPPRGLPTDTQYF
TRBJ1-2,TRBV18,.,CASSPERVANYGYTF
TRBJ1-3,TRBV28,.,CASSLGGGSGNTIYF
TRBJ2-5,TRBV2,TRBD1,CASSGWDSQETQYF
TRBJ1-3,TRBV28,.,CASSSSGAGNTIYF
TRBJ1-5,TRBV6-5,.,CASSSMKGNSNQPQHF
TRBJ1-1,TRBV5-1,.,CASSVTDRPNTEAFF
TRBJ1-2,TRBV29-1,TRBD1,CSTTAGTGGDGYTF
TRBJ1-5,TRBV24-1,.,CAIQGLHYQPQHF
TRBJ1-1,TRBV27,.,CASQDRGSEAFF
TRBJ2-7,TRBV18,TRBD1,CASSPRQGTPYPYEQYF